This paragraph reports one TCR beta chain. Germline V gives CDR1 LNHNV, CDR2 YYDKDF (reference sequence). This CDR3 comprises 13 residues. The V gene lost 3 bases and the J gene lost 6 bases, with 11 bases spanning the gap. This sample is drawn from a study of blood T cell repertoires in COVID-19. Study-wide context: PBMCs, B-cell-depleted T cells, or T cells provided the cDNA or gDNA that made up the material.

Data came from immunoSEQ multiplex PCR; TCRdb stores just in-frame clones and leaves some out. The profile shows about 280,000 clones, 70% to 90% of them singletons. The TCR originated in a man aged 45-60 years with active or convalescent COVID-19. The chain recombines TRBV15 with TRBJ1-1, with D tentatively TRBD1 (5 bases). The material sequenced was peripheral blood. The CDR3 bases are TGTGCCACCAGCAGGAGCAGGGCGGCTGAAGCTTTCTTT. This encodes CATSRSRAAEAFF. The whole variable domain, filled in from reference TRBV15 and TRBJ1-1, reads DAMVIQNPRYQVTQFGKPVTLSCSQTLNHNVMYWYQQKSSQAPKLLFHYYDKDFNNEADTPDNFQSRRPNTSFCFLDIRSPGLGDTAMYLCATSRSRAAEAFFGQGTRLTVV.